The rows below give T cell receptor beta chains drawn from one sample of a study of T cell responses to AZD1222 COVID-19 vaccine. The table came from immunoSEQ multiplex PCR; TCRdb's copy has only in-frame clones and leaves some out. The sample comprises about 120,000 clones, roughly 90% of which are singletons, and roughly 8.4% rests with the top ten. The sample in question was peripheral blood, obtained on day 0 of AZD1222 vaccination. These receptors all stem from an adult in good health. Each CDR3 is given with its conserved first and last residue. D genes are given only for firm matches. Clone size is stated in some rows and not others, as once, few, many or a class when expanded.

size	V	J	D	DNA	CDR3
-	TRBV28	TRBJ1-3	-	TGTGCCAGCAGACCAGGGGTTCCTGGAAACACCATATATTTT	CASRPGVPGNTIYF
-	TRBV2	TRBJ2-1	TRBD2	TGTGCCAGCAGTCCCCTTTTAGCGGGGGGCGCTGAGCAGTTCTTC	CASSPLLAGGAEQFF
-	TRBV28	TRBJ1-4	TRBD1	TGTGCCAGTGCACAGGGGACTGAAGAAAAACTGTTTTTT	CASAQGTEEKLFF
-	TRBV3-1/TRBV3-2	TRBJ1-4	TRBD1	TGTGCCAGCAGCCAAGAAGGGAGGGGGCCAGGTGAAAAACTGTTTTTT	CASSQEGRGPGEKLFF
once	TRBV10-3	TRBJ2-1	TRBD2	TGTGCCATCAGTGACCCGGGACTAGCGGAATCCTACAATGAGCAGTTCTTC	CAISDPGLAESYNEQFF
-	TRBV5-5	TRBJ1-1	-	TGTGCCAGCAGCTTAGGCGGTTCATTGAACACTGAAGCTTTCTTT	CASSLGGSLNTEAFF
-	TRBV25-1	TRBJ2-3	-	TGTGCCAGCAGTGACCCCTCGGGTGCCCTGCAGTATTTT	CASSDPSGALQYF
-	TRBV3-1/TRBV3-2	TRBJ2-3	TRBD1	TGTGCCAGCAGCCAAGATAAGGGGGCCAGGCGTACAGATACGCAGTATTTT	CASSQDKGARRTDTQYF
-	TRBV25-1	TRBJ1-4	TRBD1	TGTGCCAGCAGTGCGGACAGGGGGCGTACTAATGAAAAACTGTTTTTT	CASSADRGRTNEKLFF
-	TRBV5-1	TRBJ1-2	TRBD1	TGCGCCAGCAGCTTGACGACAGGGGGCGAGGTTGGCTACACCTTC	CASSLTTGGEVGYTF
-	TRBV28	TRBJ1-4	TRBD1	TGTGCCAGCAGTACCACCGGGACAGGGGATGAAAAACTGTTTTTT	CASSTTGTGDEKLFF
-	TRBV2	TRBJ2-1	-	TGTGCCAGCAGTGAAGGTTCGGGGTACAATGAGCAGTTCTTC	CASSEGSGYNEQFF
-	TRBV27	TRBJ2-2	-	TGTGCCACCTCACCCCGCCGTCGTAGCACCGGGGAGCTGTTTTTT	CATSPRRRSTGELFF
-	TRBV18	TRBJ1-5	TRBD1	TGTGCCAGCTCCCCCAGGGGGGCGAGCAATCAGCCCCAGCATTTT	CASSPRGASNQPQHF
-	TRBV3-1/TRBV3-2	TRBJ1-3	-	TGTGCCAGCAGCCCCCTTCGGACCTCTGGAAACACCATATATTTT	CASSPLRTSGNTIYF
-	TRBV7-2	TRBJ1-2	-	TGTGCCAGCAGCTTCCCGGGAAACTATGGCTACACCTTC	CASSFPGNYGYTF
-	TRBV19	TRBJ2-3	TRBD2	TGTGCCAGTAGTATAACGAGGGGAGGGTCAGATACGCAGTATTTT	CASSITRGGSDTQYF
-	TRBV9	TRBJ1-3	-	TGTGCCAGCAGCGTAGGGCGACTGCCCTCAAACACCATATATTTT	CASSVGRLPSNTIYF
-	TRBV7-9	TRBJ1-1	-	TGTGCCAGCAGCTTAGAAGAGTGGACTGAAGCTTTCTTT	CASSLEEWTEAFF
-	TRBV5-1	TRBJ1-2	TRBD1	TGCGCCAGCAGCTCGCCTGACAGGGGGCTATTGGGTGGCTACACCTTC	CASSSPDRGLLGGYTF
few	TRBV5-1	TRBJ2-1	-	TGCGCCAGCAGCTTCGGTAACAATGAGCAGTTCTTC	CASSFGNNEQFF
-	TRBV5-4	TRBJ1-4	-	TGTGCCAGCAGCTTATATACCAGGTCTGGGGCAGCGAGGGGAAAACTGTTTTTT	CASSLYTRSGAARGKLFF
-	TRBV6-2/TRBV6-3	TRBJ1-2	-	TGTGCCAGCAGTAATACTCATAGGTCTCCCCATGGCTACACCTTC	CASSNTHRSPHGYTF
once	TRBV5-1	TRBJ1-3	TRBD1	TGCGCCAGCAGCCCACAGGGGGATAATCAAAACACCATATATTTT	CASSPQGDNQNTIYF
-	TRBV5-1	TRBJ2-1	-	TGCGCCAGCAGCGCGCGGTCTAGTTACTACAATGAGCAGTTCTTC	CASSARSSYYNEQFF
-	TRBV12-3/TRBV12-4	TRBJ1-1	-	TGTGCCAGCAGTTTCCCTCGGACAGTAGCTTTCTTT	CASSFPRTVAFF
-	TRBV29-1	TRBJ1-3	-	TGCAGCGTTGAGATTAGCTCGCGCCAAAACACCATATATTTT	CSVEISSRQNTIYF
-	TRBV28	TRBJ2-7	TRBD2	TGTGCCAGCAACCCCCCCTCTAGCGGGGGCTACGAGCAGTACTTC	CASNPPSSGGYEQYF
-	TRBV4-1	TRBJ1-1	TRBD1	TGCGCCAGCAGCCAAGATAGGACAGGGAACACTGAAGCTTTCTTT	CASSQDRTGNTEAFF
-	TRBV7-9	TRBJ1-1	-	TGTGCCAGCAGCTCGACAGTTTCTAACACTGAAGCTTTCTTT	CASSSTVSNTEAFF
few	TRBV5-5	TRBJ1-5	-	TGTGCCAGCAGCTTGACGGGTTTCGGACAGCCCCAGCATTTT	CASSLTGFGQPQHF
-	TRBV6-5	TRBJ2-3	TRBD2	TGTGCCAGCAACGGGACTAGCGGGAGGGAGGATACGCAGTATTTT	CASNGTSGREDTQYF
-	TRBV10-2	TRBJ1-5	TRBD1	TGCGCCAGCAGTGCAATAGCCGGGACAGGGGGTTTTGTGAGTCAGCCCCAGCATTTT	CASSAIAGTGGFVSQPQHF
-	TRBV3-1/TRBV3-2	TRBJ1-1	-	TGTGCCAGCAGACTCGGGGAGAACACTGAAGCTTTCTTT	CASRLGENTEAFF
-	TRBV5-4	TRBJ1-2	-	TGTGCCAGCAGCTCCTCCAGGGACTATGGCTACACCTTC	CASSSSRDYGYTF
-	TRBV28	TRBJ1-6	-	TGTGCCAGCAGCCAGATAAGCCGGAATTCACCCCTCCACTTT	CASSQISRNSPLHF
-	TRBV10-3	TRBJ2-1	-	TGTGCCATCAGTGAGGCCACAGCTAGCTCAACCTACAATGAGCAGTTCTTC	CAISEATASSTYNEQFF
-	TRBV5-1	TRBJ1-1	-	TGCGCCAGCAGCTTGCCCTCTGGCTATTCTGAAGCTTTCTTT	CASSLPSGYSEAFF
-	TRBV27	TRBJ1-2	TRBD1	TGTGCCAGCAGTTTTTCAGGGAGGGGGCTCTATGGCTACACCTTC	CASSFSGRGLYGYTF
few	TRBV5-4	TRBJ1-5	TRBD1	TGTGCCAGCAGTCGGGACAGGGATCAGCCCCAGCATTTT	CASSRDRDQPQHF
once	TRBV5-1	TRBJ2-7	-	TGCGCCAGCAGCTTGATTCTGGTCCGAGAAGGGCACGAGCAGTACTTC	CASSLILVREGHEQYF
-	TRBV7-6	TRBJ2-3	TRBD1	TGTGCCAGCTCGAGGGACAGAGACACAGATACGCAGTATTTT	CASSRDRDTDTQYF
-	TRBV20-1	TRBJ2-7	-	TGCAGTGCTAGGACTCGAAACGAGCAGTACTTC	CSARTRNEQYF
-	TRBV3-1/TRBV3-2	TRBJ2-1	-	TGTGCCAGCAGCCAAGACGAGGGCCGCTCCTACAATGAGCAGTTCTTC	CASSQDEGRSYNEQFF
-	TRBV5-8	TRBJ1-5	TRBD1	TGTGCCAGCAGCTTGGGACAGGGGGCCGATCAGCCCCAGCATTTT	CASSLGQGADQPQHF